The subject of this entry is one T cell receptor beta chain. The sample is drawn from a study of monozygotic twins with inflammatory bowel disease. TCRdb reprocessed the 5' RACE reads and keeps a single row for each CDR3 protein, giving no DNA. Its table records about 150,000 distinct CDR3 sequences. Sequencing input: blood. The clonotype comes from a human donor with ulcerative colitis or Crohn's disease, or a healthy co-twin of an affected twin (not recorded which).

The CDR3 sequence is CASSFRRGAPVLNYGYTF. This rearrangement joins TRBV12-3 or TRBV12-4 to TRBJ1-2. The CDR3 covers 18 residues.